This T cell receptor beta chain was captured in a study of blood T cell repertoires in COVID-19. This table comes from immunoSEQ multiplex PCR, and its TCRdb copy is limited to in-frame clones, with some not included. Of fewer than 120,000 clones in the sample, roughly 85% are singletons; the top ten hold more than 15%. This CDR3 region has 13 residues. V was clipped by 1 base and J by 6 bases, with 8 bases between them. Germline values: CDR1 SGHVS, CDR2 FQNEAQ. The sequenced sample was peripheral blood. This sequence joins TRBV7-8 and TRBJ2-3; no clear D gene. The receptor's source is a woman over 75 with active or convalescent COVID-19. CDR3 sequence: CASSLGVGDTQYF. The CDR3, as DNA: TGTGCCAGCAGCTTAGGAGTCGGGGATACGCAGTATTTT.